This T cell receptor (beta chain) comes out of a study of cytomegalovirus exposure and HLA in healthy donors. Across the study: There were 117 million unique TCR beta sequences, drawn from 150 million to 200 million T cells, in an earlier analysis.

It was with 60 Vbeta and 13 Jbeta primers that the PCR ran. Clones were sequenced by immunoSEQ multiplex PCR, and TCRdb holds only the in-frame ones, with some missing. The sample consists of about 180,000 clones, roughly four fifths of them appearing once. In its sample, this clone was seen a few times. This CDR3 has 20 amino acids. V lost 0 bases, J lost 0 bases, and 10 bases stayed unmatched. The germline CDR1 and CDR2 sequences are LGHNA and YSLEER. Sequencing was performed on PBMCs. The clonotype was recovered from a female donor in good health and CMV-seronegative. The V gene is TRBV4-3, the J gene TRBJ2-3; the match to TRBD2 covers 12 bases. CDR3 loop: CASSQDFGTSGYSSTDTQYF. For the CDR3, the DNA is TGCGCCAGCAGCCAAGATTTTGGGACTAGCGGGTACTCTAGCACAGATACGCAGTATTTT.